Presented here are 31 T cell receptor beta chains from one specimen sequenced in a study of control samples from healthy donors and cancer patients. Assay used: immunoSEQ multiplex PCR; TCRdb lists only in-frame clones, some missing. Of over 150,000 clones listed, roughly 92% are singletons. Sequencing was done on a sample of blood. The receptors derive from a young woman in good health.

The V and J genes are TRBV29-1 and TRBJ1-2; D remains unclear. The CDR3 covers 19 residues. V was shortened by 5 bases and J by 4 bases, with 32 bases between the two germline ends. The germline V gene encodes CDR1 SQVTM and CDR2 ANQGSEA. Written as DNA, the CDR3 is TGCAGCGTTTTGTCTGAAACATCATACAGTGATCTAGAGGTCTATGGCTACACCTTC. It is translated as CSVLSETSYSDLEVYGYTF.

CDR3 sequence: CAISESTGMGNQPQHF. In nucleotides, the CDR3 is TGTGCCATCAGTGAGTCGACAGGGATGGGCAATCAGCCCCAGCATTTT. This chain uses TRBV10-3 with TRBJ1-5; 7 nucleotides agree with TRBD1. The CDR3 has 16 residues. Germline V gene data show CDR1 as ENHRY and CDR2 as SYGVKD. V lost 0 bases and J lost 2; bases outside the gene matches: 4.

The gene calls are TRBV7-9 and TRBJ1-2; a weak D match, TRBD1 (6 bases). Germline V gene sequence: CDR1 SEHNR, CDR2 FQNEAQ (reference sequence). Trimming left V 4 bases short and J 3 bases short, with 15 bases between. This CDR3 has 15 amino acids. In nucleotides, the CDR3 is TGTGCCAGCAGCTCAGGAGGGGGGGCGTACTATGGCTACACCTTC. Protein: CASSSGGGAYYGYTF.

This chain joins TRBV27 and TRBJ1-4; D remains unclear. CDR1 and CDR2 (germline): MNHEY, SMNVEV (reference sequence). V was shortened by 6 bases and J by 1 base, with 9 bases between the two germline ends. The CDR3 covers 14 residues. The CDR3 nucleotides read TGTGCCAGCAGCCCCAGGAGAACTAATGAAAAACTGTTTTTT. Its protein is CASSPRRTNEKLFF.

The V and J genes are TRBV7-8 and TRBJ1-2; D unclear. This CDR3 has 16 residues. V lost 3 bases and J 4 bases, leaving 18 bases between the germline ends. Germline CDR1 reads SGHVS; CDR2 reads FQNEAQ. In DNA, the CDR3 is TGTGCCAGCAGCTTCGGAGGTTACACACAAACCTATGGCTACACCTTC. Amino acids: CASSFGGYTQTYGYTF.

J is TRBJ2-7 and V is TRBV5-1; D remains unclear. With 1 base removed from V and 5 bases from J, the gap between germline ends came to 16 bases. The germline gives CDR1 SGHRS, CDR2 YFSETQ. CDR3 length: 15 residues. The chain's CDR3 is CASSLSFWGSDEQYF. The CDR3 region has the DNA TGCGCCAGCAGCTTGAGTTTCTGGGGATCCGACGAGCAGTACTTC.

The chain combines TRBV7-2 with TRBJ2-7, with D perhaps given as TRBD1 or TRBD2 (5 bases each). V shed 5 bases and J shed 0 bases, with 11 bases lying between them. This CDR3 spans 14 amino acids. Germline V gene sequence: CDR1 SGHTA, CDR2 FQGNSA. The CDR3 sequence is CASSPQGPSYEQYF. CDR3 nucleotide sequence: TGTGCCAGCAGCCCCCAGGGACCCTCCTACGAGCAGTACTTC.

CDR3 loop: CASSPAREKQGWETQYF. DNA of the CDR3: TGTGCCAGCAGCCCAGCCCGGGAGAAACAGGGTTGGGAGACCCAGTACTTC. This chain joins TRBV7-9 and TRBJ2-5, with D possibly called TRBD1 or TRBD2 (6 bases each). The V end lost 5 bases, the J end lost 5 bases, and 24 bases lay between the germline ends. The CDR3 runs 17 residues. Germline V lookup: CDR1 SEHNR, CDR2 FQNEAQ (reference sequence).

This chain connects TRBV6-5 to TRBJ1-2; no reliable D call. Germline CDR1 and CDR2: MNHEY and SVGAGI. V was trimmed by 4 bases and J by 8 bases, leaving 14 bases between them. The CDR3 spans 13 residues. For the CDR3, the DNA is TGTGCCAGCAGTTCCCACGGGCCACGGGGCTACACCTTC. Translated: CASSSHGPRGYTF.

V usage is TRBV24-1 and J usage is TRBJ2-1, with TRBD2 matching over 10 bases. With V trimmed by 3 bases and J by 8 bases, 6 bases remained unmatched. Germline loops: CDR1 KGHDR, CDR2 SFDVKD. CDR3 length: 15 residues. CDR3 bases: TGTGCCACCAGTGATGCCGGGACTAGCGATGATGAGCAGTTCTTC. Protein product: CATSDAGTSDDEQFF.

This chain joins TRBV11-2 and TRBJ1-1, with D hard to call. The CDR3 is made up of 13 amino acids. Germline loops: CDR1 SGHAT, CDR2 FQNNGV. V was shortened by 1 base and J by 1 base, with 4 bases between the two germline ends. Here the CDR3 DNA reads TGTGCCAGCAGCTTAGTGGGGAACACTGAAGCTTTCTTT. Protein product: CASSLVGNTEAFF.

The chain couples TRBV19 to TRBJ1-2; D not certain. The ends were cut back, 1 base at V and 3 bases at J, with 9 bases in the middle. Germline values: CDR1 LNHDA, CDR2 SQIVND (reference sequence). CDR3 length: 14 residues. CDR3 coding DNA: TGTGCCAGTAGTATAGGTTTTATTGACTATGGCTACACCTTC. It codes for CASSIGFIDYGYTF. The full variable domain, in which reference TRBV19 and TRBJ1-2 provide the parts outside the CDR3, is DGGITQSPKYLFRKEGQNVTLSCEQNLNHDAMYWYRQDPGQGLRLIYYSQIVNDFQKGDIAEGYSVSREKKESFPLTVTSAQKNPTAFYLCASSIGFIDYGYTFGSGTRLTVV.

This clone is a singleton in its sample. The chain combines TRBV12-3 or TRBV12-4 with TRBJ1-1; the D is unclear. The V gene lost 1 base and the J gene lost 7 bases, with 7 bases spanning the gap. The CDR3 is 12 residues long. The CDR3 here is CASSLGRSEAFF. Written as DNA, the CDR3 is TGTGCCAGCAGTTTAGGGCGTAGTGAAGCTTTCTTT.

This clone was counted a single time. DNA of the CDR3: TGTGCCAGCAGCCAAGACCTTAACGAGGGCGAAAAACTGTTTTTT. This sequence encodes CASSQDLNEGEKLFF. V usage is TRBV3-1 (or the pseudogene TRBV3-2) and J usage is TRBJ1-4, with D unresolved. Germline lookup yields CDR1 LGHDT and CDR2 YNNKEL (reference sequence). Trimming cost V 0 bases and J 8 bases, with 13 bases left between them. There are 15 residues in the CDR3.

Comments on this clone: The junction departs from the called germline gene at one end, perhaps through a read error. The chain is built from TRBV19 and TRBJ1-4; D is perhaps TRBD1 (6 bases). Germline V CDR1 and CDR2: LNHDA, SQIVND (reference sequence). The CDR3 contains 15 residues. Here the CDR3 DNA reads TGTGCCAGTATTCCGACCGGGACAACGAATGAAAAACTGTTTTTT. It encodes CASIPTGTTNEKLFF.

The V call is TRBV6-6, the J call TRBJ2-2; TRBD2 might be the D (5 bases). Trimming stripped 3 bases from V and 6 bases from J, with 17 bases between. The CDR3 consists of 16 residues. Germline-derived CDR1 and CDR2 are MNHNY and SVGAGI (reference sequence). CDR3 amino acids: CASSYPPGSPPGELFF. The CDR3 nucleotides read TGTGCCAGCAGTTATCCACCGGGATCTCCCCCCGGGGAGCTGTTTTTT.

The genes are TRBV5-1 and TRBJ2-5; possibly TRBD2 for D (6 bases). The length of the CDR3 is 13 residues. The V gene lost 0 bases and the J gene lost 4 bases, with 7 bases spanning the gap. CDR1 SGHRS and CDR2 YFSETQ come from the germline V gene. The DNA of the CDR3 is TGCGCCAGCAGCTTGGAGGGAGGAGAGACCCAGTACTTC. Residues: CASSLEGGETQYF. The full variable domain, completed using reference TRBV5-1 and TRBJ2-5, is KAGVTQTPRYLIKTRGQQVTLSCSPISGHRSVSWYQQTPGQGLQFLFEYFSETQRNKGNFPGRFSGRQFSNSRSEMNVSTLELGDSALYLCASSLEGGETQYFGPGTRLLVL.

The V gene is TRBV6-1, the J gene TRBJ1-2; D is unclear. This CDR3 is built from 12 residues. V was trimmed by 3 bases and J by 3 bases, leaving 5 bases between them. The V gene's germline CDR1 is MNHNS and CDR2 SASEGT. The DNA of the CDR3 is TGTGCCAGCAGTGACAGCTACTATGGCTACACCTTC. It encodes CASSDSYYGYTF.

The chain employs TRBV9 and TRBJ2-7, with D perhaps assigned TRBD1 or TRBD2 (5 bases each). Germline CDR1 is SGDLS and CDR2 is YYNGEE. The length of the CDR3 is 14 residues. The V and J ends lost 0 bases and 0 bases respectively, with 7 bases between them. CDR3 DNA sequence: TGTGCCAGCAGCGTAGGGGGGAACTCCTACGAGCAGTACTTC. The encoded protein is CASSVGGNSYEQYF.

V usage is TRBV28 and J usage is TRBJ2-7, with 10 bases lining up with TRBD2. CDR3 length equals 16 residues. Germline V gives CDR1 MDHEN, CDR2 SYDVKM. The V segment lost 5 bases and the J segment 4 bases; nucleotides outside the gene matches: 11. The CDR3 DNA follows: TGTGCCAGCAGTAGTGCGGGACTAGCGATAGGTTACGAGCAGTACTTC. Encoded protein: CASSSAGLAIGYEQYF.

CDR3 nucleotides: TGCGCCAGCAGCCGGACAGGGTTAAATGAAAAACTGTTTTTT. Protein product: CASSRTGLNEKLFF. The chain has TRBV5-1 and TRBJ1-4; 8 bases align to TRBD1. Trimming took 4 bases from V and 5 from J; bases not matched to a gene: 4. Germline V lookup: CDR1 SGHRS, CDR2 YFSETQ. The CDR3 totals 14 residues.

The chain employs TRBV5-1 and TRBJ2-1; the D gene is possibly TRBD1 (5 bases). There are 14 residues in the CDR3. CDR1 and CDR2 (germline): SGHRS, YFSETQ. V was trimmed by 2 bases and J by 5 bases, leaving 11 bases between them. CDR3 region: CASSFPPQDNEQFF. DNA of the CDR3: TGCGCCAGCAGCTTTCCCCCACAGGACAATGAGCAGTTCTTC.

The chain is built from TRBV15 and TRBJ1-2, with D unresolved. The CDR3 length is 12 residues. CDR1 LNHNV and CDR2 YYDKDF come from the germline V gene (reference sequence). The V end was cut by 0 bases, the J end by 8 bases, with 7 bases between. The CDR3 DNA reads TGTGCCACCAGCAGAGATTTTACCGGCTACACCTTC. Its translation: CATSRDFTGYTF.

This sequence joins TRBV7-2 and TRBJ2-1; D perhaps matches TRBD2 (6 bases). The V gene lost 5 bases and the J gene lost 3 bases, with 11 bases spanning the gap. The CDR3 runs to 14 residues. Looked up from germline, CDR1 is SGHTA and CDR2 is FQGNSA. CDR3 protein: CASSPWRDYNEQFF. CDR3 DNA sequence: TGTGCCAGCAGCCCCTGGCGGGACTACAATGAGCAGTTCTTC. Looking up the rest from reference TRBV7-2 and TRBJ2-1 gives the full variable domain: GAGVSQSPSNKVTEKGKDVELRCDPISGHTALYWYRQSLGQGLEFLIYFQGNSAPDKSGLPSDRFSAERTGGSVSTLTIQRTQQEDSAVYLCASSPWRDYNEQFFGPGTRLTVL.

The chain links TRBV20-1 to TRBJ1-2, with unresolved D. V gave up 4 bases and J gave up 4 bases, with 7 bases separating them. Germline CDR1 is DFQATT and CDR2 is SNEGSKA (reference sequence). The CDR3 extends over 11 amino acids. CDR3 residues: CSAMGGYGYTF. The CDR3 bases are TGCAGTGCTATGGGAGGCTATGGCTACACCTTC.

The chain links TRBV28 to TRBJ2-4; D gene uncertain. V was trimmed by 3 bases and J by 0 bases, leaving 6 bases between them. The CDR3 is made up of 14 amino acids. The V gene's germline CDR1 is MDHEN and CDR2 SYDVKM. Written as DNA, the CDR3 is TGTGCCAGCAGTTTTGGGGTAGCCAAAAACATTCAGTACTTC. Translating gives CASSFGVAKNIQYF.

CDR3 loop: CASSLPYTDTQYF. CDR3 bases: TGTGCCAGCAGCCTCCCATACACAGATACGCAGTATTTT. The V gene is TRBV7-9, the J gene TRBJ2-3; D gene unclear. Germline V gives CDR1 SEHNR, CDR2 FQNEAQ (reference sequence). CDR3 length equals 13 residues. Deletions cut 5 bases from V and 2 bases from J, with 8 bases between.

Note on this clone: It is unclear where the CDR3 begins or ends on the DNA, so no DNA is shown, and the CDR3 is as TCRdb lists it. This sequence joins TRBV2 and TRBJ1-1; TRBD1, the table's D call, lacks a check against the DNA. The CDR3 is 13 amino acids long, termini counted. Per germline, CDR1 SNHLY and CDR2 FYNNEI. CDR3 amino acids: CASFLWQNTEAFF.

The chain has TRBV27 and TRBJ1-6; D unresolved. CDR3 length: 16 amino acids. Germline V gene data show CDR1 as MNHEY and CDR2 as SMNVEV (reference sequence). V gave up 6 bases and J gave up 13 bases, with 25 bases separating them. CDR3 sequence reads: CASRSPWESRASPLHF. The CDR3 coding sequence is TGTGCCAGCAGATCCCCCTGGGAGTCCCGAGCATCGCCCCTCCACTTT.

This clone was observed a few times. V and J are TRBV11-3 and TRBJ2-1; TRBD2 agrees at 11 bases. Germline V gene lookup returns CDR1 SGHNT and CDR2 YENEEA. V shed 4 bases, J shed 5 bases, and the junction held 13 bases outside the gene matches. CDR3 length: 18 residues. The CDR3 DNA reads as TGTGCCAGCAGCTCCGGGGGTTTTCTAGCGGGAGGCCACAATGAGCAGTTCTTC. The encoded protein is CASSSGGFLAGGHNEQFF.

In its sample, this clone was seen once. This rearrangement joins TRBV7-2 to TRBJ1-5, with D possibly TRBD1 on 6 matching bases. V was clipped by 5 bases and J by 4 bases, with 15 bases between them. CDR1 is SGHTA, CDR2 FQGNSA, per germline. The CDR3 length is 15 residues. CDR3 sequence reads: CASSLSQTGNQPQHF. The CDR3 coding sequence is TGTGCCAGCAGCCTAAGCCAAACAGGGAATCAGCCCCAGCATTTT.